The 2 T cell receptor beta chains listed next were all sequenced from one sample in a study of T cell responses to AZD1222 COVID-19 vaccine. TCRdb keeps only in-frame clones here, not all; method: immunoSEQ multiplex PCR. Of about 120,000 clones listed, about 90% are singletons. The specimen was peripheral blood, collected on day 0 of AZD1222 vaccination. Receptors originate from an adult in good health.

The V call is TRBV7-8, the J call TRBJ2-7; D uncertain. This CDR3 spans 14 amino acids. The V and J ends lost 2 bases and 0 bases respectively, with 8 bases between them. In germline, CDR1 is SGHVS, CDR2 FQNEAQ. The chain's CDR3 is CASSLHVGSYEQYF. CDR3 in DNA: TGTGCCAGCAGCTTACACGTGGGCTCCTACGAGCAGTACTTC.

The genes are TRBV7-9 and TRBJ2-6, with TRBD1 as a possible D gene (6 bases). CDR1 is SEHNR and CDR2 is FQNEAQ in the germline V gene (reference sequence). Trimming shortened V by 3 bases and J by 3 bases, and 15 bases separated the two germline ends. This CDR3 is built from 17 residues. CDR3 nucleotides: TGTGCCAGCAGCTTCTATGGGGGCGCGGGTGGGGCCAACGTCCTGACTTTC. Translation gives CASSFYGGAGGANVLTF.